This T cell receptor beta chain was captured by sequencing in a study of regulatory T cells in long-lasting Graves disease. To make TCR beta libraries, researchers used iRepertoire HTBI primers and Arm-PCR of CDR3 regions. TCRdb reprocessed the multiplex PCR reads with MiXCR, giving one entry per CDR3 protein. The repertoire holds hundreds of thousands of distinct CDR3 sequences, with 16% as singletons. The CDR3 has 15 amino acids. Germline V gene data show CDR1 as LNHNV and CDR2 as YYDKDF (reference sequence). Deletions cut 0 bases from V and 3 bases from J, with 9 bases between. Time point given: newly diagnosed GD, antithyroid drugs for less than 3 months. PBMC-derived RNA was used for the TCR library. Patients all came to the study from an endocrinology department in Xi'an, China. This same sample was also part of a study on T cells in Graves' hyperthyroidism and ophthalmopathy.

This chain connects TRBV15 to TRBJ1-5; D is possibly TRBD1 (6 bases). This TCR derives from a woman aged 25 to 39 with Graves disease. Here the sequenced sample was peripheral blood mononuclear cells (PBMCs), taken at new diagnosis, from a patient treated with antithyroid drugs. CDR3 sequence reads: CATSRDDRPNQPQHF. The DNA for the CDR3 is TGTGCCACCAGCAGAGACGACAGGCCCAATCAGCCCCAGCATTTT. Looking up the rest from reference TRBV15 and TRBJ1-5 gives the full variable domain: DAMVIQNPRYQVTQFGKPVTLSCSQTLNHNVMYWYQQKSSQAPKLLFHYYDKDFNNEADTPDNFQSRRPNTSFCFLDIRSPGLGDTAMYLCATSRDDRPNQPQHFGDGTRLSIL.